This TCR beta chain was retrieved from a study of blood T cell repertoires in COVID-19. Overall study context: Sites in the United States, Italy and Spain provided acute and convalescent COVID-19 samples.

Generated by immunoSEQ multiplex PCR, the TCRdb table keeps only in-frame clones and is missing some. The sample shows roughly 150,000 clones, approximately 85% of them seen only once. This CDR3 is built from 14 residues. Losses at the gene ends were 6 bases for V and 8 bases for J; bases not matched to a gene: 7. Germline values: CDR1 SNHLY, CDR2 FYNNEI. This receptor was identified in a man aged 55 to 69 with active or convalescent COVID-19. The chain has TRBV2 and TRBJ1-2, with TRBD1 matching 12 bases. What was sequenced was peripheral blood. For the CDR3, the DNA is TGTGCCAGCAGCTTGGGACAGGGGGCGCGAGGCTACACCTTC. This codes for CASSLGQGARGYTF. Together with reference TRBV2 and TRBJ1-2, the CDR3 gives the full variable domain: EPEVTQTPSHQVTQMGQEVILRCVPISNHLYFYWYRQILGQKVEFLVSFYNNEISEKSEIFDDQFSVERPDGSNFTLKIRSTKLEDSAMYFCASSLGQGARGYTFGSGTRLTVV.